The 5 T cell receptor beta chains presented below share a single source sample, sequenced in a study of blood T cell repertoires in COVID-19. TCRdb keeps only in-frame clones here, not all; method: immunoSEQ multiplex PCR. The data show 210,000 or so clones, around 90% seen once. Sequencing was performed on PBMCs or T cells enriched from blood (not recorded which). The source is a man under 40 who had recovered from COVID-19.

This chain links TRBV25-1 with TRBJ1-3; weak D call: TRBD1 (5 bases). CDR3 size: 11 residues. Germline V CDR1 and CDR2: MGHDK, SYGVNS. The V end lost 10 bases, the J end lost 4 bases, and 8 bases lay between the germline ends. The CDR3 DNA follows: TGTGCCACAGGGCCCGGAAACACCATATATTTT. As protein: CATGPGNTIYF.

This chain connects TRBV29-1 to TRBJ1-5, with D possibly being TRBD1 (6 bases). Germline-derived CDR1 and CDR2 are SQVTM and ANQGSEA. There are 12 residues in the CDR3. Trimming left V 7 bases short and J 5 bases short, with 12 bases between. CDR3 bases: TGCAGCGCCAGGGACACCGATCAGCCCCAGCATTTT. As protein: CSARDTDQPQHF.

V is TRBV5-4 and J is TRBJ1-1; D call uncertain. V was clipped by 0 bases and J by 2 bases, with 8 bases between them. The CDR3 loop spans 14 amino acids. CDR1 and CDR2 (germline): SGHNT, YYREEE (reference sequence). For the CDR3, the DNA is TGTGCCAGCAGCTTGGGACACTTTAACACTGAAGCTTTCTTT. Translation: CASSLGHFNTEAFF.

This sequence joins TRBV10-3 and TRBJ2-3; D gene unclear. Germline CDR1 and CDR2: ENHRY and SYGVKD. The ends were cut back, 6 bases at V and 13 bases at J, with 17 bases in the middle. CDR3 length equals 12 residues. CDR3 protein: CAISATDLAEYF. The DNA of the CDR3 is TGTGCCATCAGCGCCACCGACTTGGCGGAGTATTTT.

This clone was counted a few times. This chain joins TRBV2 and TRBJ1-4, with D tentatively TRBD1 (5 bases). Germline V gene lookup returns CDR1 SNHLY and CDR2 FYNNEI. This CDR3 spans 15 amino acids. V was clipped by 6 bases and J by 2 bases, with 13 bases between them. The CDR3 region has the DNA TGTGCCAGCAGCGGCCTGGGGGGGACTAATGAAAAACTGTTTTTT. Its protein is CASSGLGGTNEKLFF.